The 21 T cell receptor beta chains presented below share a single source sample, sequenced in a study of CD8+CD57+ T cells in acquired aplastic anemia. Genomic DNA, serving as template, underwent TCR beta VDJ and CDR3 profiling. TCRdb re-called the reads through MiXCR, storing one row per CDR3 protein. The sample consists of 400,000 to 450,000 distinct CDR3 sequences, around 72% of them appearing once. Sequenced sample: sorted CD4+, CD8+, or CD8+CD57+ T cells (not recorded which) from PBMCs. Receptors were obtained from a human donor in good health, serving as a control.

The sample holds one count of this clonotype. The J gene is TRBJ2-1, the V gene TRBV7-9, with D unresolved. The V and J ends lost 7 bases and 8 bases respectively, with 12 bases between them. Germline assignment: CDR1 SEHNR and CDR2 FQNEAQ (reference sequence). The CDR3 has 12 residues. The CDR3 loop is CASTSQVHEQFF. The CDR3 region has the DNA TGTGCCAGCACTTCGCAGGTCCATGAGCAGTTCTTC.

With regard to this clonotype: This clone may be a read error of a much larger clone one base away. The V gene is TRBV20-1, the J gene TRBJ2-3, with a weak D call TRBD2 (7 bases). CDR1 and CDR2 from the germline V gene are DFQATT and SNEGSKA (reference sequence). With 6 bases removed from V and 5 bases from J, the gap between germline ends came to 12 bases. This CDR3 is 12 amino acids long. Here the CDR3 reads CSAVRGGDTQYF. CDR3 nucleotides: TGCAGTGCGGTGAGGGGGGGAGATACGCAGTATTTT.

The rearrangement uses TRBV20-1 and TRBJ1-4, with a weak D call TRBD1 (5 bases). V dropped 1 base and J dropped 5 bases, with 14 bases sitting between them. The V gene's germline CDR1 is DFQATT and CDR2 SNEGSKA (reference sequence). The CDR3 spans 15 residues. CDR3 protein: CSARGLRDANEKLFF. CDR3 DNA sequence: TGCAGTGCTAGAGGGCTCAGGGACGCGAATGAAAAACTGTTTTTT.

The J gene is TRBJ1-5, the V gene TRBV12-5, with 9 positions matching TRBD1. The CDR3 is 16 amino acids. Germline V lookup: CDR1 LGHNT, CDR2 FRNRAP. Here the CDR3 DNA reads TGTGCCAGCAGTTACTCGAACAGGGGGCTAATCCAGCCCCAGCATTTT. The encoded protein is CASSYSNRGLIQPQHF.

This clonotype was counted many times. J is TRBJ1-1 and V is TRBV20-1, with 8 bases matching TRBD1. V lost 6 bases to trimming and J lost 4 bases; unmatched junction nucleotides: 4. This CDR3 is 12 amino acids long. Germline lookup yields CDR1 DFQATT and CDR2 SNEGSKA (reference sequence). Here the CDR3 reads CSARTGFTEAFF. The CDR3 DNA reads as TGCAGTGCCCGGACAGGGTTCACTGAAGCTTTCTTT.

Concerning this clonotype: The junction differs from germline at one of its ends, possibly a read error. The chain carries TRBV7-9 and TRBJ2-2; D is ambiguous. The CDR3 runs 13 residues. Germline values: CDR1 SEHNR, CDR2 FQNEAQ (reference sequence). The CDR3 loop reads CASSLNGTGELFF. The DNA of the CDR3 is TGCGCCAGCAGCTTGAATGGCACCGGGGAGCTGTTTTTT.

This clonotype has ten or more counts. This rearrangement joins TRBV20-1 to TRBJ2-6; TRBD1 is a possible D gene (6 bases). Germline-derived CDR1 and CDR2 are DFQATT and SNEGSKA (reference sequence). The CDR3 spans 16 residues. Trimming took off 3 bases at V and 2 bases at J, with 14 bases between the two ends. The CDR3 DNA follows: TGCAGTGCTAGTGACAGGTTCCTGGCTGGGGCCAACGTCCTGACTTTC. Translation gives CSASDRFLAGANVLTF.

This chain joins TRBV6-5 and TRBJ2-7, with D possibly being TRBD1 (5 bases). Per germline, CDR1 MNHEY and CDR2 SVGAGI. Trimming removed 9 bases from V and 2 bases from J, with 20 bases in between. The CDR3 consists of 15 residues. This CDR3 is CASRDSARLAYEQYF. CDR3 coding DNA: TGTGCCAGTCGAGACAGCGCGAGGTTAGCCTACGAGCAGTACTTC.

This clonotype showed up many times. The V call is TRBV20-1, the J call TRBJ2-1; 7 bases agree with TRBD2. The junction had 13 bases not matched to a gene; V was cut back by 2 bases and J by 0 bases. This CDR3 comprises 18 residues. CDR1 and CDR2 (germline): DFQATT, SNEGSKA (reference sequence). The CDR3 region has the DNA TGCAGTGCTAGATTGGAGCTGGTCGGGGGGAGCTCCTACAATGAGCAGTTCTTC. It translates to CSARLELVGGSSYNEQFF.

The rearrangement links TRBV10-3 to TRBJ1-1; D might be TRBD1 (6 bases). The V end was cut by 10 bases, the J end by 3 bases, with 24 bases between. Germline CDR1 and CDR2: ENHRY and SYGVKD. CDR3 length equals 16 residues. Here the CDR3 reads CASIETGTRMDTEAFF. DNA for the CDR3: TGTGCCAGCATCGAGACCGGGACAAGGATGGACACTGAAGCTTTCTTT.

V gene TRBV9 combines with J gene TRBJ2-1; 14 bases align to TRBD2. Germline V gene data show CDR1 as SGDLS and CDR2 as YYNGEE. Trimming at V came to 3 bases and at J to 5 bases, leaving 13 bases not matched to a gene. This CDR3 contains 19 residues. Here the CDR3 DNA reads TGTGCCAGCAGCGCACCGGGACTAGCGGGAGCGTTTTTCCACAATGAGCAGTTCTTC. Translating gives CASSAPGLAGAFFHNEQFF.

For this clonotype: An end of the junction differs from the germline gene, which may be a read error. The rearrangement joins TRBV5-1 to TRBJ1-4; TRBD1 is a possible D gene (5 bases). CDR1 and CDR2 from the germline V gene are SGHRS and YFSETQ. CDR3 size: 15 residues. CDR3 protein: CASSPGTALSEKLFF. CDR3 coding DNA: TGTGCCAGCTCACCCGGGACTGCCCTCTCTGAAAAACTGTTTTTT. Together with reference TRBV5-1 and TRBJ1-4, the CDR3 gives the full variable domain: KAGVTQTPRYLIKTRGQQVTLSCSPISGHRSVSWYQQTPGQGLQFLFEYFSETQRNKGNFPGRFSGRQFSNSRSEMNVSTLELGDSALYLCASSPGTALSEKLFFGSGTQLSVL.

The genes are TRBV5-6 and TRBJ1-2; no clear D. CDR1 and CDR2 (germline): SGHDT, YYEEEE. The CDR3 is 14 residues long. Trimming left V 1 base short and J 0 bases short, with 7 bases between. CDR3 sequence (DNA): TGTGCCAGCAGCTTGCCTCATACTAACTATGGCTACACCTTC. Protein sequence: CASSLPHTNYGYTF.

This clonotype was seen a single time. The germline gene is not matched at one end of the junction; a read error may be the cause. This sequence joins TRBV7-2 and TRBJ1-6; D is unclear. CDR1 is SGHTA and CDR2 is FQGNSA in the germline V gene. The CDR3 totals 16 residues. The CDR3 DNA follows: TGCGCCAGCAGTCTCTCAACGGGGTACTATAGTAACCCCCTCCACTTT. This codes for CASSLSTGYYSNPLHF.

Worth noting for this clonotype: As the CDR3 is not closed by the conserved phenylalanine or tryptophan, this likely results from a read error. No DNA is shown, since the ends of the CDR3 on it are uncertain; the CDR3 is the one TCRdb lists. V gene TRBV7-3 combines with J gene TRBJ2-1; the table's D call TRBD1 went unverified against the DNA. The germline V gene encodes CDR1 SGHTA and CDR2 FQGTGA. Inclusive of both ends, the CDR3 amounts to 14 amino acids. The CDR3 loop reads CASSLEAGENEQLL.

About this clonotype itself: Relative to the germline gene, one junction end is altered; a read error may explain this. The chain is built from TRBV5-1 and TRBJ1-3; maybe TRBD1 (6 bases). The CDR3 loop spans 16 amino acids. Germline V gives CDR1 SGHRS, CDR2 YFSETQ. In nucleotides, the CDR3 is TGTGCCAGTAGCCCTGGGGACACCTCGGCTGGAAACACCATATATTTT. It encodes CASSPGDTSAGNTIYF.

V and J are TRBV12-3 or TRBV12-4 and TRBJ1-2; unclear D gene. This CDR3 comprises 14 residues. The V gene lost 6 bases and the J gene lost 2 bases, with 13 bases spanning the gap. The CDR3 DNA follows: TGTGCCAGCAGCCATTCCGGGAGAAACTATGGCTACACCTTC. It codes for CASSHSGRNYGYTF.

This clonotype was detected a few times. This chain uses TRBV24-1 with TRBJ1-2; TRBD1 might be the D (6 bases). The CDR3 sequence is 15 residues long. Trimming removed 3 bases from V and 1 base from J, with 11 bases in between. The germline gives CDR1 KGHDR, CDR2 SFDVKD. This CDR3 is CATSDGQILNYGYTF. The DNA for the CDR3 is TGTGCCACCAGTGATGGACAGATACTTAACTATGGCTACACCTTC.

V is TRBV15 and J is TRBJ2-7, with D perhaps TRBD1 (5 bases). The J call is doubtful: the DNA matches TRBJ2-1 better. This CDR3 is 16 amino acids long. Germline assignment: CDR1 LNHNV and CDR2 YYDKDF (reference sequence). The CDR3 coding sequence is TGTGCCACCAGCTCTCCCCGACGGACACCGAAAGAGACCCAGTTCTTC. Protein: CATSSPRRTPKETQFF.

Points on this clonotype: Lacking the conserved final phenylalanine or tryptophan, this CDR3 likely reflects a read error. Because the CDR3's place on the DNA is in doubt, the DNA is left out and the CDR3 is given as listed by TCRdb. The chain employs TRBV9 and TRBJ1-2. CDR1 and CDR2 from the germline V gene are SGDLS and YYNGEE. The CDR3 adds up to 13 amino acids, both ends counted. This chain's CDR3 is CASSVGLAGASYV.

This chain links TRBV7-3 with TRBJ2-7; D is unresolved. Germline loops: CDR1 SGHTA, CDR2 FQGTGA. The V and J ends lost 6 bases and 5 bases respectively, with 17 bases between them. The CDR3 covers 14 residues. CDR3 coding DNA: TGTGCCAGCAGACCAAGGACGGGCCAGAACGAGCAGTACTTC. Translated: CASRPRTGQNEQYF.